This TCR beta chain was found in a study of blood T cell repertoires in COVID-19. Whole-study context: Samples taken during acute and convalescent COVID-19 were collected in the United States, Italy and Spain. The analysed material was cDNA or gDNA that came from T cells, B-cell-depleted T cells, or PBMCs.

Assay used: immunoSEQ multiplex PCR; TCRdb lists only in-frame clones, some missing. Here the sample spans approximately 300,000 clones, 89% being singletons. The CDR3 has 15 residues. Trimming took off 1 base at V and 2 bases at J, with 13 bases between the two ends. Germline-derived CDR1 and CDR2 are SGHRS and YFSETQ. Adults between about 18 and 89 years of age took part from approximately 24 US areas. Participants reported their clinical history, and cohort assignment relied on those reports. The clonotype was recovered from a man in his sixties who had recovered from COVID-19. This rearrangement joins TRBV5-1 to TRBJ2-7; maybe TRBD2 (6 bases). The specimen sequenced was PBMCs or T cells enriched from blood (not recorded which). The CDR3 reads CASSLTGEVPYEQYF. The CDR3 region has the DNA TGCGCCAGCAGCTTGACGGGGGAAGTACCCTACGAGCAGTACTTC.